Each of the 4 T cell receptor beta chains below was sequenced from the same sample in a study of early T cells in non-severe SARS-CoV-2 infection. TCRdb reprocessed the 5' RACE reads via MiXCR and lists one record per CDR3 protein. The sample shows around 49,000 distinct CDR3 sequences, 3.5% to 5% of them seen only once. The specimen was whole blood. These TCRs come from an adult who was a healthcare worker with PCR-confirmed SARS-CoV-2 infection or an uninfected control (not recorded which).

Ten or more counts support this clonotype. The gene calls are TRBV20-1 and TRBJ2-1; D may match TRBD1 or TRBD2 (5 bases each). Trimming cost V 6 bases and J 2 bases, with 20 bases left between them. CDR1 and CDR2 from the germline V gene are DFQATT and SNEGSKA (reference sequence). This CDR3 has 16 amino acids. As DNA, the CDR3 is TGCAGTGCCCACGACGCCGGGGACCTACCCTACAATGAGCAGTTCTTC. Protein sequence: CSAHDAGDLPYNEQFF.

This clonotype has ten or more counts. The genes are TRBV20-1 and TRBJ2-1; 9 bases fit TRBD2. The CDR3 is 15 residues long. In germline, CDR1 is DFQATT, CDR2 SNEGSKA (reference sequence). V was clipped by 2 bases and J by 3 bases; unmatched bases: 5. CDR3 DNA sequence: TGCAGTGCTAGATCCACACTAGCGGGCTACAATGAGCAGTTCTTC. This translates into CSARSTLAGYNEQFF.

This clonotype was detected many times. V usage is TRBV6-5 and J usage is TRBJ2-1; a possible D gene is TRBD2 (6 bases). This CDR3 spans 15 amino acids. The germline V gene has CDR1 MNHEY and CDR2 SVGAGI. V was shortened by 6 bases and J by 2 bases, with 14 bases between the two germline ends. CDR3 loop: CASRRREFPYNEQFF. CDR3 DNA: TGTGCCAGCAGGAGGAGGGAATTTCCCTACAATGAGCAGTTCTTC.

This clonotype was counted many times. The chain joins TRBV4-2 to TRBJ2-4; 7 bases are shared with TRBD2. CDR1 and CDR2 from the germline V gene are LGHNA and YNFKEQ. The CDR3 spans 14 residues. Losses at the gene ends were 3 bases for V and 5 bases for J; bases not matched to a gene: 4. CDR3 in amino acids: CASSQTSIENIQYF. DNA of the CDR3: TGTGCCAGCAGCCAGACTAGCATCGAAAACATTCAGTACTTC.